The T cell receptor beta chain described here comes from a study of neurological immune-mediated disorders. This CDR3 has 12 residues. V lost 4 bases to trimming and J lost 4 bases, with 7 bases between them. Germline values: CDR1 SGHRS, CDR2 YFSETQ. TCRdb ran MiXCR on the 5' RACE reads and lists one entry per CDR3 protein. The sample consists of approximately 48,000 distinct CDR3 sequences, less than 4% of them appearing once. This clonotype was observed many times. The source is a woman aged 45-65 years with multiple sclerosis. The rearrangement joins TRBV5-1 to TRBJ2-3; perhaps TRBD2 as D (5 bases). Sample: PBMCs. The chain's CDR3 is CASSREADTQYF. The CDR3 DNA reads TGCGCCAGCAGCCGGGAAGCAGATACGCAGTATTTT.